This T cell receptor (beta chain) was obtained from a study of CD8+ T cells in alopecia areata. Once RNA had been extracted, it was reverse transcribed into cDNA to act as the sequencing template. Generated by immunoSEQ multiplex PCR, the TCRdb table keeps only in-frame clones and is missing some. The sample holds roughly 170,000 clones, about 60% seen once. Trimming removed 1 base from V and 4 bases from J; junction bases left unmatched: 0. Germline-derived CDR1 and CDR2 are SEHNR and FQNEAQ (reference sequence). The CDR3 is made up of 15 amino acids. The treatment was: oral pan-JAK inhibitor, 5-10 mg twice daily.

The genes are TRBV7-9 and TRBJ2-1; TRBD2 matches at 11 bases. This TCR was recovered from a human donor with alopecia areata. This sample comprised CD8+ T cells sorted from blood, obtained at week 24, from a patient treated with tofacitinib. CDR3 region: CASSLVAGGYNEQFF. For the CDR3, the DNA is TGTGCCAGCAGCTTAGTAGCGGGGGGGTACAATGAGCAGTTCTTC.